Included here is one TCR beta chain sequence, with context. The data were obtained in a study of sequential checkpoint blockade in melanoma. Study background: Maintenance nivolumab came after either treatment sequence.

Measured with immunoSEQ multiplex PCR; TCRdb has only the in-frame clones, and not every one. The sample shows some 10,000 clones, almost 75% of them seen only once. The CDR3 is 12 residues long. V was clipped by 5 bases and J by 6 bases, with 8 bases between them. The V gene's germline CDR1 is SGHTA and CDR2 FQGNSA. Treatment in this sample: randomized to nivolumab then ipilimumab (arm A) or the reverse (arm B). None of the patients previously received DNA-damaging chemotherapy. Sorted cells were live CD3+CD8+, lacking CD19 and CD56, from PBMCs. This clonotype was sampled from a human donor with melanoma. The gene calls are TRBV7-2 and TRBJ2-1; no reliable D call. Sequencing used CD8+ T cells sorted from blood (inferred from file names), obtained from a patient given nivolumab and ipilimumab in sequence. The CDR3 reads CASSPSRNEQFF. The CDR3, as DNA: TGTGCCAGCAGCCCCTCCCGCAATGAGCAGTTCTTC.